This TCR beta chain was sequenced for a study of shared clonotypes between healthy human individuals. The overall study: There were three CD4 naive, three CD4 memory, two CD8 naive and one CD8 memory plates per donor. Regarding the study as a whole: It was the few donors that limited the genetic and exposure-history diversity represented.

Libraries were prepared by immunoSEQ multiplex PCR; TCRdb keeps only in-frame clonotypes and omits some of them. The table has some 2.3 million clones, approximately 95% seen once. A word on this clone: Antigen specificity is unknown.

Germline CDR1 SGHTA, CDR2 FQGNSA. V lost 6 bases and J 2 bases, leaving 14 bases between the germline ends. The length of the CDR3 is 14 residues. The sample taken for sequencing was naive CD4+ T cells from PBMCs. Subset here: CD45RA+ positively selected. The genes are TRBV7-2 and TRBJ2-7; possible D gene TRBD1, 6 bases. The TCR sequence derives from a man between 18 and 35 years old in good health. Some clones in this sample may be carry-over from other donors' samples. The CDR3 nucleotides are TGTGCCAGCAGGTTGACAGGAGGTCCCTACGAGCAGTACTTC. It yields the protein CASRLTGGPYEQYF.